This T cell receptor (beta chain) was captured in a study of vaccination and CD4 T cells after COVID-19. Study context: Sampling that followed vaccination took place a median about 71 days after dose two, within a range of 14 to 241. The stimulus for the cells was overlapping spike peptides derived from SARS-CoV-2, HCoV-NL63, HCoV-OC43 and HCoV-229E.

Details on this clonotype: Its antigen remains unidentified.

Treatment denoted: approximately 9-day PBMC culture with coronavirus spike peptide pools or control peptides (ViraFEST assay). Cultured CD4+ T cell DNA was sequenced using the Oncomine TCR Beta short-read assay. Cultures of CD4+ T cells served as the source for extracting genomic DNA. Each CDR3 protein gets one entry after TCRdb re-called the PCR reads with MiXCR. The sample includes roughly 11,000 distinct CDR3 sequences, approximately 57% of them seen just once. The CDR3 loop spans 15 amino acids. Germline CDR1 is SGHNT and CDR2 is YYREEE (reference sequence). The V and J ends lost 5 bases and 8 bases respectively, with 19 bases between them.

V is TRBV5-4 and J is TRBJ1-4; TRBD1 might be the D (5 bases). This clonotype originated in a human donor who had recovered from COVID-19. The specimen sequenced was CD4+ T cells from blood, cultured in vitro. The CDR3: CASSYRGQGGEKLFF. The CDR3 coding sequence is TGTGCCAGCAGTTACCGGGGCCAGGGTGGGGAAAAACTGTTTTTT. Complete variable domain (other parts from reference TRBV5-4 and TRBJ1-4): ETGVTQSPTHLIKTRGQQVTLRCSSQSGHNTVSWYQQALGQGPQFIFQYYREEENGRGNFPPRFSGLQFPNYSSELNVNALELDDSALYLCASSYRGQGGEKLFFGSGTQLSVL.